The rows below give T cell receptor beta chains drawn from one sample of a study of blood T cell repertoires in COVID-19. The data were produced by immunoSEQ multiplex PCR, yet TCRdb's version contains in-frame clones alone and is incomplete. The sample contains 68,000 or so clones, about three quarters of which appear only once. The material sequenced was peripheral blood. The receptors here all came from a human donor in a cohort sampled during active COVID-19. The CDR3 runs from the conserved cysteine through the conserved F or W. The D gene is left open where the match is weak. Size is stated for part of the rows, as once, few or many counts, or as a class when the clone is expanded.

j_call: TRBJ1-1; clone_size: once; cdr3_length: 16; v_call: TRBV4-1; d_call: TRBD1; cdr3_nt: TGCGCCAGCAGCCGGGTAAGACAGGGGCTAAGTAATGAAGCTTTCTTT; cdr3_aa: CASSRVRQGLSNEAFF
j_call: TRBJ2-5; clone_size: .; cdr3_length: 18; v_call: TRBV28; d_call: TRBD2; cdr3_nt: TGTGCCAGCAGTTTATCCTTCGGAGTAGCGGGGGGGGAGGAGACCCAGTACTTC; cdr3_aa: CASSLSFGVAGGEETQYF
j_call: TRBJ1-1; clone_size: .; cdr3_length: 16; v_call: TRBV6-5; d_call: .; cdr3_nt: TGTGCCAGCAGTTACGGTTGGACAGTAATGAACACTGAAGCTTTCTTT; cdr3_aa: CASSYGWTVMNTEAFF
j_call: TRBJ2-2; clone_size: .; cdr3_length: 14; v_call: TRBV29-1; d_call: .; cdr3_nt: TGCAGTGCTGGGGGCGGGAGAAACACCGGGGAGCTGTTTTTT; cdr3_aa: CSAGGGRNTGELFF
j_call: TRBJ2-1; clone_size: .; cdr3_length: 21; v_call: TRBV4-1; d_call: TRBD1; cdr3_nt: TGCGCCAGCAGCCAAGGGAGACCGGGACAGGGGGCCGGGAGCTCCTACAATGAGCAGTTCTTC; cdr3_aa: CASSQGRPGQGAGSSYNEQFF
j_call: TRBJ1-1; clone_size: .; cdr3_length: 14; v_call: TRBV19; d_call: TRBD1; cdr3_nt: TGTGCCAGTAGTATTACAGGGGCGGGCACTGAAGCTTTCTTT; cdr3_aa: CASSITGAGTEAFF
j_call: TRBJ2-3; clone_size: .; cdr3_length: 14; v_call: TRBV6-2/TRBV6-3; d_call: .; cdr3_nt: TGTGCCAGCAGTCCGCAGTCCAGCACAGATACGCAGTATTTT; cdr3_aa: CASSPQSSTDTQYF
j_call: TRBJ2-1; clone_size: .; cdr3_length: 14; v_call: TRBV14; d_call: .; cdr3_nt: TGTGCCAGCTCAGACCAGACTAGTACGAATGAGCAGTTCTTC; cdr3_aa: CASSDQTSTNEQFF
j_call: TRBJ1-4; clone_size: .; cdr3_length: 14; v_call: TRBV23-1; d_call: .; cdr3_nt: TGCGCCAGCAGTCAATGGTCAGTTAATGAAAAACTGTTTTTT; cdr3_aa: CASSQWSVNEKLFF
j_call: TRBJ1-4; clone_size: .; cdr3_length: 18; v_call: TRBV3-1/TRBV3-2; d_call: TRBD1; cdr3_nt: TGTGCCAGCAGCCTAGAGCCAAGATTAGGGGGCCCGAGTGGAAAACTGTTTTTT; cdr3_aa: CASSLEPRLGGPSGKLFF
j_call: TRBJ1-6; clone_size: once; cdr3_length: 17; v_call: TRBV29-1; d_call: TRBD1; cdr3_nt: TGCAGCGCCATGGTCGAAACAGGGGGAATCTATAATTCACCCCTCCACTTT; cdr3_aa: CSAMVETGGIYNSPLHF
j_call: TRBJ1-4; clone_size: .; cdr3_length: 14; v_call: TRBV4-1; d_call: .; cdr3_nt: TGCGCCAGCAGCCAAGACCCAACTACCGAAAAACTGTTTTTT; cdr3_aa: CASSQDPTTEKLFF
j_call: TRBJ1-2; clone_size: few; cdr3_length: 17; v_call: TRBV2; d_call: TRBD1; cdr3_nt: TGTGCCAGTCCTGACCCGGGACAGGGAGGATTCTATGGAAGCTACACCTTC; cdr3_aa: CASPDPGQGGFYGSYTF
j_call: TRBJ2-1; clone_size: .; cdr3_length: 14; v_call: TRBV7-2; d_call: TRBD2; cdr3_nt: TGTGCCAGCAGCCGTGGACTAGCGGGACATGAGCAGTTCTTC; cdr3_aa: CASSRGLAGHEQFF
j_call: TRBJ2-3; clone_size: .; cdr3_length: 17; v_call: TRBV7-2; d_call: .; cdr3_nt: TGTGCCAGCGCCCGAATAGGGGGGGTAGCCTCCACAGATACGCAGTATTTT; cdr3_aa: CASARIGGVASTDTQYF